This passage covers 15 T cell receptor beta chains from one sample sequenced in a study of T cells after yellow fever vaccination. MiXCR, run by TCRdb on the 5' RACE reads, gives a single entry per CDR3 protein. The sample has around 600,000 distinct CDR3 sequences; roughly an eighth are singletons. This sample comprised PBMCs, obtained on the day of the yellow fever booster vaccination. These TCRs come from a man younger than 45 who received the YFV17D yellow fever vaccine.

This clonotype was observed a handful of times. The J gene is TRBJ2-7, the V gene TRBV5-1, with a tentative D call TRBD1 (7 bases). CDR3 length equals 15 residues. V was cut by 2 bases and J by 2 bases, with 14 bases left in between. Per germline, CDR1 SGHRS and CDR2 YFSETQ. The CDR3 DNA reads as TGCGCCAGCAGCTTCAGGGGGGCAGGGCCCTACGAGCAGTACTTC. This codes for CASSFRGAGPYEQYF.

This clonotype was seen just once. The J gene is TRBJ2-2, the V gene TRBV5-3; 11 bases line up with TRBD1. TRBV5-3 is recorded as an ORF, its role being uncertain. The CDR3 has 16 residues. V shed 9 bases and J 6 bases; nucleotides not matched to a gene: 13. CDR3 sequence: CAMGLTGQGVAGELFF. The DNA for the CDR3 is TGTGCCATGGGCCTGACGGGACAGGGGGTGGCCGGGGAGCTGTTTTTT.

Only a few counts were recorded for this clonotype. The genes are TRBV6-2 or TRBV6-3 and TRBJ2-1, with 12 bases identical to TRBD2. The CDR3 is made up of 15 amino acids. V shed 6 bases, J shed 2 bases, and the junction held 2 bases outside the gene matches. Germline V gene data show CDR1 as MNHEY and CDR2 as SVGEGT. The CDR3 spells CASRLAGGTYNEQFF. CDR3 nucleotide sequence: TGTGCCAGCAGACTAGCGGGAGGAACCTACAATGAGCAGTTCTTC.

The rearrangement joins TRBV20-1 to TRBJ2-5, with 8 nucleotides matching TRBD2. CDR3 length: 15 amino acids. J gave up 5 bases and V 0 bases, and 8 bases lay outside the gene matches. Germline V gene lookup returns CDR1 DFQATT and CDR2 SNEGSKA (reference sequence). DNA of the CDR3: TGCAGTGCTAGAGACCCCGGGACTAGTGGGGAGACCCAGTACTTC. As protein: CSARDPGTSGETQYF.

This clonotype was picked up a small number of times. The chain carries TRBV28 and TRBJ1-1; 8 positions agree with TRBD1. Per germline, CDR1 MDHEN and CDR2 SYDVKM. The J segment lost 4 bases and the V segment lost 6 bases, leaving 4 bases of the junction unmatched. This CDR3 region has 13 residues. Written as DNA, the CDR3 is TGTGCCAGCAGAACAGGGGGATTCACTGAAGCTTTCTTT. Translating gives CASRTGGFTEAFF.

This clonotype was picked up a small number of times. The J gene is TRBJ2-1, the V gene TRBV6-5; tentatively, D is TRBD1 (6 bases). Trimming stripped 4 bases from V and 4 bases from J, with 17 bases between. The CDR3 is 16 amino acids. Germline V lookup: CDR1 MNHEY, CDR2 SVGAGI. The CDR3 loop is CASSSLDRRHYNEQFF. CDR3 nucleotides: TGTGCCAGCAGTTCCCTCGACAGGAGACATTACAATGAGCAGTTCTTC.

This clonotype was counted between two and nine times. The chain has TRBV19 and TRBJ2-1; perhaps TRBD1 as D (6 bases). The CDR3 sequence is 13 residues long. Looked up from germline, CDR1 is LNHDA and CDR2 is SQIVND (reference sequence). V was shortened by 6 bases and J by 7 bases, with 13 bases between the two germline ends. CDR3 bases: TGTGCCAGTAGCCAAACAGGGCGGAATGAGCAGTTCTTC. It is translated as CASSQTGRNEQFF.

This clonotype has a handful of counts. The gene calls are TRBV27 and TRBJ2-1; D not resolved. This CDR3 has 14 amino acids. V lost 6 bases to trimming and J lost 5 bases, with 14 bases between them. CDR1 and CDR2 (germline): MNHEY, SMNVEV (reference sequence). CDR3 nucleotides: TGTGCCAGCAGCCTAGGGAACCCAGACAATGAGCAGTTCTTC. Translated, it gives CASSLGNPDNEQFF.

This clonotype was detected many times. V and J are TRBV3-1 and TRBJ1-1, with a possible D match to TRBD1 (6 bases). Per the germline V gene, CDR1 is LGHDT and CDR2 is YNNKEL (reference sequence). There are 14 residues in the CDR3. V dropped 3 bases and J dropped 6 bases, with 14 bases sitting between them. CDR3 coding DNA: TGTGCCAGCAGCCAGGCGCAGGGGATTTCTGAAGCTTTCTTT. Residues: CASSQAQGISEAFF.

The V call is TRBV6-2 or TRBV6-3, the J call TRBJ2-3; TRBD1 aligns across 8 bases. Germline V gives CDR1 MNHEY, CDR2 SVGEGT. The CDR3 contains 15 residues. With V trimmed by 6 bases and J by 3 bases, 8 bases remained unmatched. In DNA form, the CDR3 reads TGTGCCAGCAGACCCTCTCGGACAGGGACAGATACGCAGTATTTT. It yields the protein CASRPSRTGTDTQYF.

This rearrangement joins TRBV20-1 to TRBJ2-4; the D gene is possibly TRBD1 (6 bases). V dropped 3 bases and J dropped 0 bases, with 12 bases sitting between them. Germline loops: CDR1 DFQATT, CDR2 SNEGSKA (reference sequence). This CDR3 is built from 15 residues. The CDR3: CSARGQTLAKNIQYF. The DNA for the CDR3 is TGCAGTGCTAGGGGACAAACACTAGCCAAAAACATTCAGTACTTC.

This clonotype was seen repeatedly, ten times or more. The genes are TRBV5-6 and TRBJ2-3; no reliable D call. The CDR3 loop spans 16 amino acids. The V gene's germline CDR1 is SGHDT and CDR2 YYEEEE. The germline V and J ends were trimmed by 3 bases and 8 bases, with 22 bases remaining between them. For the CDR3, the DNA is TGTGCCAGCAGCTGGTCTGAGACTCCTTCGAAGGGTACGCAGTATTTT. It is translated as CASSWSETPSKGTQYF.

This sequence joins TRBV12-3 or TRBV12-4 and TRBJ2-2; 11 positions agree with TRBD2. With 5 bases clipped from V and 2 bases from J, the junction kept 7 bases outside the gene matches. This CDR3 spans 17 amino acids. Here the CDR3 DNA reads TGTGCCAGCAGTAATAGCGGGGGGGGGCTCAACACCGGGGAGCTGTTTTTT. As protein: CASSNSGGGLNTGELFF.

This clonotype was observed many times. The chain links TRBV7-2 to TRBJ2-1; weak D call: TRBD2 (5 bases). V lost 3 bases and J lost 12, with 15 bases in between. Germline V gives CDR1 SGHTA, CDR2 FQGNSA. CDR3 length: 13 amino acids. CDR3 in DNA: TGTGCCAGCAGCTTTGACAACGAGGGCCCGCAGTTCTTC. Translated, it gives CASSFDNEGPQFF. Combining the CDR3 with reference TRBV7-2 and TRBJ2-1 gives the whole variable domain GAGVSQSPSNKVTEKGKDVELRCDPISGHTALYWYRQSLGQGLEFLIYFQGNSAPDKSGLPSDRFSAERTGGSVSTLTIQRTQQEDSAVYLCASSFDNEGPQFFGPGTRLTVL.

In its sample, this clonotype was seen a few times. This rearrangement joins TRBV20-1 to TRBJ1-5, with 9 nucleotides matching TRBD1. V was clipped by 6 bases and J by 2 bases; unmatched bases: 8. Germline V gene lookup returns CDR1 DFQATT and CDR2 SNEGSKA (reference sequence). The CDR3 loop spans 15 amino acids. CDR3 protein: CSALPGQGGNQPQHF. Written as DNA, the CDR3 is TGCAGTGCGCTTCCGGGACAGGGTGGCAATCAGCCCCAGCATTTT.